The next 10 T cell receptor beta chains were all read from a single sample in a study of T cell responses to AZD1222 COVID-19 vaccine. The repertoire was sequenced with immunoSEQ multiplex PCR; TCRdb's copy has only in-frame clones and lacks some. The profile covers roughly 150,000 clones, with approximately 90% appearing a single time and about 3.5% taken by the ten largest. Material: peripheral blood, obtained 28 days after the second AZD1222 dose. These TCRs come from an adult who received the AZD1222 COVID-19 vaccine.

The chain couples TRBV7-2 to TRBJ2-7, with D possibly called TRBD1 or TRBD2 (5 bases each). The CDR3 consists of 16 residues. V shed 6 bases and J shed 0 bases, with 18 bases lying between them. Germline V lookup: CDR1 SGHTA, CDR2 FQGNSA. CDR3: CASRDPGRGFSYEQYF. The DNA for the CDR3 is TGTGCCAGCAGGGATCCGGGACGGGGTTTCTCCTACGAGCAGTACTTC.

CDR3 coding DNA: TGTGCCAGCAGCATACCAGGGGGCAGAGGCTACACCTTC. Translated: CASSIPGGRGYTF. V and J are TRBV7-2 and TRBJ1-2; TRBD1 matches 8 bases. With V trimmed by 5 bases and J by 8 bases, 7 bases remained unmatched. The CDR3 covers 13 residues. CDR1 SGHTA and CDR2 FQGNSA come from the germline V gene.

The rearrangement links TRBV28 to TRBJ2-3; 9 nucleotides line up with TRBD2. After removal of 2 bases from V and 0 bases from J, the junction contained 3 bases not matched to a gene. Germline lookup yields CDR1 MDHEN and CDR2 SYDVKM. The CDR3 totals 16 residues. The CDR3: CASSLTTSGSTDTQYF. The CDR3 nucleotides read TGTGCCAGCAGTTTAACCACTAGCGGGAGCACAGATACGCAGTATTTT.

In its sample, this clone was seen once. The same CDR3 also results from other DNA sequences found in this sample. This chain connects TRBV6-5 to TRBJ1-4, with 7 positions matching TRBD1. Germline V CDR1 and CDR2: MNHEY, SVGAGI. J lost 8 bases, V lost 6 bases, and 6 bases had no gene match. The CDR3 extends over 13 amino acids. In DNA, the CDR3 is TGTGCCAGCAGAAGACAGGGAGACGAAAAACTGTTTTTT. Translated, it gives CASRRQGDEKLFF.

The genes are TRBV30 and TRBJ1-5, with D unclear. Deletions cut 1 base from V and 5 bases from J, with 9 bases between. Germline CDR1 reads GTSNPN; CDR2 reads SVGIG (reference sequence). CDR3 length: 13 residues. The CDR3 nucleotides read TGTGCCTGGAGTGCGAGGCTCGATCAGCCCCAGCATTTT. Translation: CAWSARLDQPQHF.

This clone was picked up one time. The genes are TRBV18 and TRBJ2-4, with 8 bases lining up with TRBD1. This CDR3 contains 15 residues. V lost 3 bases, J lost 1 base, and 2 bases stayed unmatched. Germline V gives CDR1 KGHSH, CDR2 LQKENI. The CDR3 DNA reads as TGTGCCAGCTCACCCGGGGACAGGGCCAAAAACATTCAGTACTTC. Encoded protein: CASSPGDRAKNIQYF. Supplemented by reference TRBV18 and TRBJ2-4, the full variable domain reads NAGVMQNPRHLVRRRGQEARLRCSPMKGHSHVYWYRQLPEEGLKFMVYLQKENIIDESGMPKERFSAEFPKEGPSILRIQQVVRGDSAAYFCASSPGDRAKNIQYFGAGTRLSVL.

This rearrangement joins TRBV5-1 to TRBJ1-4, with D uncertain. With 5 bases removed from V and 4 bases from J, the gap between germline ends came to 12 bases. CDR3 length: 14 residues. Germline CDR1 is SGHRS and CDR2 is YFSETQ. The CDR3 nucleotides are TGCGCCAGCAGTTTACAGTCGCTTAATGAAAAACTGTTTTTT. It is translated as CASSLQSLNEKLFF.

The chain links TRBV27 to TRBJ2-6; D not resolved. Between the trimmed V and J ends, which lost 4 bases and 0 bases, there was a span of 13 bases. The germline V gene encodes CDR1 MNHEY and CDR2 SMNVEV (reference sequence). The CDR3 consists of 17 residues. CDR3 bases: TGTGCCAGCAGTTCAGTCCCTTCCCCCTCTGGGGCCAACGTCCTGACTTTC. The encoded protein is CASSSVPSPSGANVLTF.

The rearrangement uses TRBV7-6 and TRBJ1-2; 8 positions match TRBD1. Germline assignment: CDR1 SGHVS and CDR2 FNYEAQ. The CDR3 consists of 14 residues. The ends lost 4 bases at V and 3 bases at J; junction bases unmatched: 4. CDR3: CASSYLQGDYGYTF. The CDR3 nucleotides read TGTGCCAGCAGCTACCTACAGGGGGACTATGGCTACACCTTC.

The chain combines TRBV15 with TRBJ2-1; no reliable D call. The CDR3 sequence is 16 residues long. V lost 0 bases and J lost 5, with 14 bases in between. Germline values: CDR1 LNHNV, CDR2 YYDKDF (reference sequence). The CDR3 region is CATSREGPLGNNEQFF. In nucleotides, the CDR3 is TGTGCCACCAGCAGAGAAGGGCCTCTAGGGAACAATGAGCAGTTCTTC.